This T cell receptor (beta chain) was obtained from a study of Ad26.COV2.S vaccination and SARS-CoV-2 variants. The sample's treatment: 15 to 20 received Ad26.COV2.S at low or high dose, single or two shots; 5 received placebo; per-sample allocation not given. Each sample was drawn 63 days after the first injection (of vaccine or placebo). Libraries were prepared by immunoSEQ multiplex PCR; TCRdb keeps only in-frame clonotypes and omits some of them. The sample lists about 350,000 clones, about 88% seen once, with approximately 5.9% in the top ten. Per the germline V gene, CDR1 is SGDLS and CDR2 is YYNGEE. The CDR3 spans 15 residues. The ends were cut back, 0 bases at V and 9 bases at J, with 13 bases in the middle.

This specimen consisted of peripheral blood, obtained in a trial of Ad26.COV2.S vaccine versus placebo. This clonotype originated in a person aged 18-60 years who received the Ad26.COV2.S COVID-19 vaccine or a placebo. The chain has TRBV9 and TRBJ1-6; no reliable D call. The CDR3 sequence: CASSVGAGSVSPLHF. The CDR3 bases are TGTGCCAGCAGCGTAGGGGCAGGATCGGTTTCACCCCTCCACTTT.